The entry below describes one T cell receptor (beta chain). Trimming removed 5 bases at V and 6 bases at J, with 9 bases between. The CDR3 is 12 residues long. Looked up from germline, CDR1 is ENHRY and CDR2 is SYGVKD. TCRdb redid the calling of the RT-PCR reads with MiXCR, one entry per CDR3 protein. The table shows 500,000 to 550,000 distinct CDR3 sequences, with around 21% occurring only once. This sample is part of a study of response to subunit inactivated influenza vaccine. These records were also assigned to another study, of T cells expressing NK-cell markers. As reported in that work: The authors generated TCR beta cDNA through 5'RACE template switching with UMIs. Serological testing identified most of the eight sequenced donors as HCMV-seropositive and one as seronegative. What restricted sorting to alpha-beta TCR T cells in several experiments was an anti-gamma-delta TCR antibody. The share of CD8+ T cells held by dominant NKG2C+ clonotypes was roughly 1.0-8% in about six donors. The same clonotypes also predominated in the CD3+CD56-NKG2C+ fraction of several donors.

This TCR was recovered from a man over 45 who received an inactivated influenza vaccine. The chain has TRBV10-3 and TRBJ2-3, with no clear D. The sample consisted of CD4+ T cells sorted from PBMCs, taken about 11 days after vaccination. CDR3 amino acids: CAISLNYDTQYF. Written as DNA, the CDR3 is TGTGCCATCAGTTTGAACTATGATACGCAGTATTTT.